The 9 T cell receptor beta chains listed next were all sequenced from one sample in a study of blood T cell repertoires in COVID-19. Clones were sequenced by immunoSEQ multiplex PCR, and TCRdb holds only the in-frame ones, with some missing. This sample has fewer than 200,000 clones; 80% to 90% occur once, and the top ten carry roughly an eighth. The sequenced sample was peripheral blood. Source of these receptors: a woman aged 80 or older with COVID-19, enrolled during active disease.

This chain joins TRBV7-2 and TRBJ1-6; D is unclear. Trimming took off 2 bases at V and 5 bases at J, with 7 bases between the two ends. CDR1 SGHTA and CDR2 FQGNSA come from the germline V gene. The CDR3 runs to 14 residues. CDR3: CASSLWADNSPLHF. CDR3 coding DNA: TGTGCCAGCAGCTTATGGGCAGATAATTCACCCCTCCACTTT.

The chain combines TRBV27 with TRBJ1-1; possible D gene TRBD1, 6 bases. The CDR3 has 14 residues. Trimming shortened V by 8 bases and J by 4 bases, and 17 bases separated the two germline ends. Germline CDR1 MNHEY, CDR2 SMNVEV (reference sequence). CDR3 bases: TGTGCCAGCGGCCACGGACAGCCTCGCACTGAAGCTTTCTTT. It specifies CASGHGQPRTEAFF.

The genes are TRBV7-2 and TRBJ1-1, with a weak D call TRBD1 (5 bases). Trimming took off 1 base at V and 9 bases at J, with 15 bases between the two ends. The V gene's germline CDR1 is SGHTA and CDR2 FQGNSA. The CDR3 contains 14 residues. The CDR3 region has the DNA TGTGCCAGCAGCTTAGTGGCCTGGGGGGGTCAAGCTTTCTTT. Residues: CASSLVAWGGQAFF.

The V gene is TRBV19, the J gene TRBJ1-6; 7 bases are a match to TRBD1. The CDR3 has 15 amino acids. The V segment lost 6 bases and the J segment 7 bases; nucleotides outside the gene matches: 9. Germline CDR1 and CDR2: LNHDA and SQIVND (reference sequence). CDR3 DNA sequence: TGTGCCAGTAGAACGACAGGGATAGGCAATTCACCCCTCCACTTT. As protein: CASRTTGIGNSPLHF.

CDR3 sequence: CASSLRLAGAVETQYF. The CDR3 DNA follows: TGCGCCAGCAGCTTGAGACTAGCGGGGGCTGTGGAGACCCAGTACTTC. J is TRBJ2-5 and V is TRBV5-1, with 12 bases aligning to TRBD2. The CDR3 is 16 residues long. V gave up 1 base and J gave up 5 bases; unmatched junction bases: 6. Germline V gene data show CDR1 as SGHRS and CDR2 as YFSETQ.

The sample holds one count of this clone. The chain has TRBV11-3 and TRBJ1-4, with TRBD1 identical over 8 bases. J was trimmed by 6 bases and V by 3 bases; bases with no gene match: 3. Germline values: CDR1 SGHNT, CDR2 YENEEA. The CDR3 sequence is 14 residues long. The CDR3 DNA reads TGTGCCAGCAGCTTCGGACAGGGATATGAAAAACTGTTTTTT. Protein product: CASSFGQGYEKLFF.

CDR3 bases: TGCAGCGTTGAACAGGGGTTCGACTACAATGAGCAGTTCTTC. It translates to CSVEQGFDYNEQFF. This chain joins TRBV29-1 and TRBJ2-1; D perhaps matches TRBD1 (6 bases). The CDR3 is 14 amino acids. The germline gives CDR1 SQVTM, CDR2 ANQGSEA. The V end lost 2 bases, the J end lost 3 bases, and 11 bases lay between the germline ends.

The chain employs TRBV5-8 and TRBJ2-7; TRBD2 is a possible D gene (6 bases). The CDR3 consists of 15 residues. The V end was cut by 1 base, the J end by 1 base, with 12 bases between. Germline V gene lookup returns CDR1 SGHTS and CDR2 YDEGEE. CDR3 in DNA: TGTGCCAGCAGCTTGCGGGGGACCGTTTCCTACGAGCAGTACTTC. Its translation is CASSLRGTVSYEQYF. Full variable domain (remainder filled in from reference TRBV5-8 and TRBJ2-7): EAGVTQSPTHLIKTRGQQATLRCSPISGHTSVYWYQQALGLGLQFLLWYDEGEERNRGNFPPRFSGRQFPNYSSELNVNALELEDSALYLCASSLRGTVSYEQYFGPGTRLTVT.

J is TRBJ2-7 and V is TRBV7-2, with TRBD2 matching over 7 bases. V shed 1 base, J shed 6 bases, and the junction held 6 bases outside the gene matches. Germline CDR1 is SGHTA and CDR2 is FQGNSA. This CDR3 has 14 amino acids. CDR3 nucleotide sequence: TGTGCCAGCAGCTTAGGGCCTAGCGGTTCCGAGCAGTACTTC. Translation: CASSLGPSGSEQYF.